A single sample is the source of the 24 T cell receptor beta chains below, sequenced in a study of blood T cell repertoires in COVID-19. TCRdb's table, derived via immunoSEQ multiplex PCR, lists solely in-frame clones and lacks some. The table has over 100,000 clones, roughly 92% seen once. The sequenced sample was peripheral blood. These receptors came from a woman in her forties or fifties with COVID-19, enrolled during active disease.

In this sample, this clone turned up a few times. J is TRBJ2-1 and V is TRBV24-1; TRBD1 matches 9 bases. This CDR3 comprises 15 residues. CDR1 and CDR2 from the germline V gene are KGHDR and SFDVKD. V shed 3 bases and J 5 bases; nucleotides not matched to a gene: 4. The CDR3 DNA reads TGTGCCACCAGTGATATCGGGACAGGGAACAATGAGCAGTTCTTC. Protein sequence: CATSDIGTGNNEQFF.

The chain combines TRBV7-7 with TRBJ2-3, with D possibly matching TRBD1 (6 bases). In germline, CDR1 is SSHAT, CDR2 FNYEAQ (reference sequence). The CDR3 has 13 amino acids. V lost 3 bases and J lost 4, with 8 bases in between. CDR3: CASSFRGADTQYF. DNA of the CDR3: TGTGCCAGCAGCTTCAGGGGTGCAGATACGCAGTATTTT. The whole variable domain, remainder taken from reference TRBV7-7 and TRBJ2-3, is GAGVSQSPRYKVTKRGQDVTLRCDPISSHATLYWYQQALGQGPEFLTYFNYEAQPDKSGLPSDRFSAERPEGSISTLTIQRTEQRDSAMYRCASSFRGADTQYFGPGTRLTVL.

The chain joins TRBV6-2 or TRBV6-3 to TRBJ2-3, with 10 bases aligning to TRBD2. The germline gives CDR1 MNHEY, CDR2 SVGEGT. The CDR3 extends over 16 amino acids. V was clipped by 2 bases and J by 4 bases; unmatched bases: 6. CDR3 sequence reads: CASSYPAGGKADTQYF. Written as DNA, the CDR3 is TGTGCCAGCAGTTACCCAGCGGGGGGGAAGGCAGATACGCAGTATTTT.

The rearrangement uses TRBV10-3 and TRBJ1-5; D call uncertain. CDR3 size: 14 residues. Trimming cost V 4 bases and J 2 bases, with 9 bases left between them. Germline V gives CDR1 ENHRY, CDR2 SYGVKD. CDR3 loop: CAISGGDGNQPQHF. CDR3 DNA sequence: TGTGCCATCAGTGGCGGGGATGGCAATCAGCCCCAGCATTTT.

The chain recombines TRBV19 with TRBJ2-2; 8 bases fit TRBD1. This CDR3 has 15 amino acids. V shed 5 bases, J shed 7 bases, and the junction held 9 bases outside the gene matches. Germline V gene sequence: CDR1 LNHDA, CDR2 SQIVND (reference sequence). The CDR3 sequence: CASSGRTGRIGELFF. The CDR3 DNA sequence: TGTGCCAGTAGTGGACGGACAGGGCGGATCGGGGAGCTGTTTTTT.

The chain is built from TRBV3-1 (or the pseudogene TRBV3-2) and TRBJ1-1; maybe TRBD1 (5 bases). Trimming took 3 bases from V and 5 from J, leaving 16 bases between them. CDR1 is LGHDT and CDR2 is YNNKEL in the germline V gene (reference sequence). There are 15 residues in the CDR3. CDR3 loop: CASSQDPWGETEAFF. CDR3 coding DNA: TGTGCCAGCAGCCAGGACCCTTGGGGGGAAACTGAAGCTTTCTTT.

The chain joins TRBV3-1 (or the pseudogene TRBV3-2) to TRBJ2-5, with 9 bases fitting TRBD1. CDR3 size: 16 residues. Germline lookup yields CDR1 LGHDT and CDR2 YNNKEL (reference sequence). Trimming took 7 bases from V and 4 from J; bases not matched to a gene: 13. Here the CDR3 DNA reads TGTGCCAGCACCCCGCCCGGGACAGGGCAGGCAGAGACCCAGTACTTC. Amino acids: CASTPPGTGQAETQYF.

The V gene is TRBV5-1, the J gene TRBJ1-5, with 7 bases aligning to TRBD1. The J segment lost 2 bases and the V segment lost 4 bases, leaving 9 bases of the junction unmatched. Per germline, CDR1 SGHRS and CDR2 YFSETQ. The CDR3 sequence is 16 residues long. The CDR3 DNA reads TGCGCCAGCAGCGTAGGACTCGACAGGGGCAATCAGCCCCAGCATTTT. Translating gives CASSVGLDRGNQPQHF.

The CDR3: CATSDLSGTGELFF. In DNA form, the CDR3 reads TGTGCCACCAGTGATTTAAGCGGAACCGGGGAGCTGTTTTTT. The chain couples TRBV24-1 to TRBJ2-2; TRBD2 is a possible D gene (5 bases). Germline lookup yields CDR1 KGHDR and CDR2 SFDVKD. This CDR3 is 14 amino acids long. The V and J ends lost 1 base and 5 bases respectively, with 7 bases between them.

The count of this clone is one. V is TRBV5-1 and J is TRBJ1-4, with D perhaps TRBD1 (5 bases). V gave up 0 bases and J gave up 5 bases, with 14 bases separating them. The germline CDR1 and CDR2 sequences are SGHRS and YFSETQ. The CDR3 runs to 16 residues. The CDR3 nucleotides are TGCGCCAGCAGCTTGGCCCCACAGGTAGTGAATGAAAAACTGTTTTTT. Translation gives CASSLAPQVVNEKLFF.

The V gene is TRBV18, the J gene TRBJ2-1, with D perhaps TRBD1 (7 bases). Germline-derived CDR1 and CDR2 are KGHSH and LQKENI. This CDR3 region has 16 residues. V gave up 1 base and J gave up 7 bases, with 17 bases separating them. The CDR3 DNA is TGTGCCAGCTCACCACAGCGGGCGTCAGGGGGGAATGAGCAGTTCTTC. This encodes CASSPQRASGGNEQFF.

The chain couples TRBV19 to TRBJ1-1; 8 nucleotides align to TRBD1. CDR3 length: 14 amino acids. The V and J ends lost 4 bases and 4 bases, in that order; junction bases with no gene match: 5. Looked up from germline, CDR1 is LNHDA and CDR2 is SQIVND (reference sequence). The CDR3 DNA follows: TGTGCCAGTAGTAACAGGGGGTACAGCACTGAAGCTTTCTTT. Protein: CASSNRGYSTEAFF.

The genes are TRBV27 and TRBJ1-5; tentatively, D is TRBD1 (5 bases). Per the germline V gene, CDR1 is MNHEY and CDR2 is SMNVEV (reference sequence). This CDR3 contains 13 residues. The V end lost 6 bases, the J end lost 7 bases, and 13 bases lay between the germline ends. CDR3 coding DNA: TGTGCCAGCAGCACAGAGGAGGGGCAGCCCCAGCATTTT. Its protein is CASSTEEGQPQHF.

This chain links TRBV27 with TRBJ1-2, with D tentatively TRBD1 (5 bases). V dropped 0 bases and J dropped 7 bases, with 15 bases sitting between them. The CDR3 runs to 15 residues. Germline V CDR1 and CDR2: MNHEY, SMNVEV (reference sequence). The CDR3 spells CASSLSGRSMGGYTF. CDR3 nucleotide sequence: TGTGCCAGCAGTTTATCGGGGCGATCAATGGGTGGCTACACCTTC.

This rearrangement joins TRBV5-1 to TRBJ2-1; D is uncertain. Germline CDR1 SGHRS, CDR2 YFSETQ. Trimming shortened V by 4 bases and J by 10 bases, and 9 bases separated the two germline ends. This CDR3 region has 11 residues. CDR3 nucleotide sequence: TGCGCCAGCAGCATTAGCCGGGAGCAGTTCTTC. This codes for CASSISREQFF.

V is TRBV25-1 and J is TRBJ2-1; D ambiguous. Looked up from germline, CDR1 is MGHDK and CDR2 is SYGVNS. The CDR3 spans 14 residues. V was cut by 2 bases and J by 6 bases, with 11 bases left in between. The DNA of the CDR3 is TGTGCCAGCAGTGAACGGGTGTCGGGCAATGAGCAGTTCTTC. This codes for CASSERVSGNEQFF.

CDR3 amino acids: CASTSTGLISGGYTF. Written as DNA, the CDR3 is TGTGCCAGTACCTCCACCGGACTCATATCGGGTGGCTACACCTTC. The gene calls are TRBV19 and TRBJ1-2, with D uncertain. The germline gives CDR1 LNHDA, CDR2 SQIVND (reference sequence). V lost 7 bases and J lost 7, with 22 bases in between. The CDR3 runs 15 residues. The full variable domain, completed using reference TRBV19 and TRBJ1-2, is DGGITQSPKYLFRKEGQNVTLSCEQNLNHDAMYWYRQDPGQGLRLIYYSQIVNDFQKGDIAEGYSVSREKKESFPLTVTSAQKNPTAFYLCASTSTGLISGGYTFGSGTRLTVV.

The chain joins TRBV9 to TRBJ1-2; a weak D match, TRBD1 (6 bases). Trimming removed 7 bases at V and 1 base at J, with 17 bases between. The germline V gene has CDR1 SGDLS and CDR2 YYNGEE. CDR3 length: 15 residues. CDR3 nucleotide sequence: TGTGCCAGCCGGGGGGGCGACCTCTTTAACTATGGCTACACCTTC. Translation gives CASRGGDLFNYGYTF. The variable domain in full, with the rest retrieved from reference TRBV9 and TRBJ1-2, is DSGVTQTPKHLITATGQRVTLRCSPRSGDLSVYWYQQSLDQGLQFLIQYYNGEERAKGNILERFSAQQFPDLHSELNLSSLELGDSALYFCASRGGDLFNYGYTFGSGTRLTVV.

The chain couples TRBV30 to TRBJ1-2; D gene unclear. This CDR3 spans 15 amino acids. V was cut by 0 bases and J by 4 bases, with 15 bases left in between. Germline V lookup: CDR1 GTSNPN, CDR2 SVGIG (reference sequence). The CDR3, as DNA: TGTGCCTGGAGTGTAATGGAGGGAGGTATCTATGGCTACACCTTC. Amino acid sequence: CAWSVMEGGIYGYTF.

The J gene is TRBJ2-1, the V gene TRBV10-3; tentative D call: TRBD1 (5 bases). The CDR3 is 13 residues long. V was cut by 6 bases and J by 3 bases, with 9 bases left in between. Germline CDR1 ENHRY, CDR2 SYGVKD. CDR3 sequence reads: CAIRQEFYNEQFF. Written as DNA, the CDR3 is TGTGCCATCAGACAGGAATTCTACAATGAGCAGTTCTTC.

This chain uses TRBV5-1 with TRBJ2-5; D may be TRBD1 (6 bases). Looked up from germline, CDR1 is SGHRS and CDR2 is YFSETQ. Trimming cost V 5 bases and J 5 bases, with 19 bases left between them. There are 15 residues in the CDR3. The CDR3 DNA follows: TGCGCCAGCAGGACTAACAGGGCTCATGGGGAGACCCAGTACTTC. It codes for CASRTNRAHGETQYF.

This clone was observed a single time. Here the CDR3 DNA reads TGTGCCAGCAGTGATCCCAGGGGAAATCAGCCCCAGCATTTT. It is translated as CASSDPRGNQPQHF. The chain employs TRBV2 and TRBJ1-5, with D possibly being TRBD1 (6 bases). Germline V gene lookup returns CDR1 SNHLY and CDR2 FYNNEI. Trimming removed 3 bases from V and 4 bases from J, with 10 bases in between. The CDR3 runs to 14 residues.

The rearrangement uses TRBV6-5 and TRBJ1-6; D unclear. The CDR3 sequence is 15 residues long. Germline V lookup: CDR1 MNHEY, CDR2 SVGAGI. Trimming took off 7 bases at V and 10 bases at J, with 20 bases between the two ends. The chain's CDR3 is CASTRGGSLGSPLHF. The CDR3 DNA reads TGTGCCAGCACCCGGGGAGGGTCCTTAGGGTCACCCCTCCACTTT.

V usage is TRBV12-3 or TRBV12-4 and J usage is TRBJ2-3; no reliable D call. V gave up 3 bases and J gave up 1 base, with 5 bases separating them. The CDR3 length is 13 residues. CDR3 in DNA: TGTGCCAGCAGTTTCCTTCGCACAGATACGCAGTATTTT. It encodes CASSFLRTDTQYF.